The present T cell receptor beta chain was sequenced within a study of glioma-infiltrating T cells. Findings and limits, study-wide: Only very few CDR3 sequences appeared in both tissue and blood. Gliomas, especially low-grade, showed above-expected tissue-blood divergence; non-neoplastic patients showed below.

TCR alpha and beta CDR3 regions were amplified from RNA using iRepertoire nested multiplex PCR. Input was about 95-400 ng of tissue mRNA or PBMC total RNA. TCRdb processed the multiplex PCR reads anew with MiXCR; each CDR3 protein has one entry. Among about 94,000 distinct CDR3 sequences listed, 23% were seen once. J gave up 7 bases and V 3 bases, and 7 bases lay outside the gene matches. Germline-derived CDR1 and CDR2 are SGHRS and YFSETQ. The CDR3 is made up of 14 amino acids. This clonotype came up a few times. Its antigen is as yet unknown. The clonotype was recovered from a human donor with low-grade glioma or glioblastoma, undergoing nonglioma brain surgery, or in good health (not recorded which). The sample was glioma tissue, nonneoplastic brain tissue, or PBMCs (not recorded which). The chain has TRBV5-1 and TRBJ2-5; TRBD2 agrees at 9 bases. In DNA form, the CDR3 reads TGCGCCAGCAGCTCGACTAGCGGCCCAGGGACCCAGTACTTC. Translating it yields CASSSTSGPGTQYF.